This T cell receptor beta chain appears in the sequencing data of a study of CD8+CD57+ T cells in acquired aplastic anemia. Background on the study: Sorted CD4+ plus CD8+ cells gave DNA averaging roughly 2.9 ug.

About this clonotype itself: Its matching antigen is unknown.

Patients selected for sequencing had displayed CD8+CD57+ cell expansion by flow cytometry. Among the patients, none had received any therapy at the time of blood sampling. Study results and limitations: No significant difference in CD8+ Simpson's diversity was found between patients and controls. The study identified roughly 31 CD8+ CDR3 sequences shared by patients and controls.

Researchers used genomic DNA as the template to profile TCR beta VDJ and CDR3. Using its own MiXCR run on the reads, TCRdb lists one record per CDR3 protein. The repertoire holds some 200,000 distinct CDR3 sequences, with less than 75% as singletons. Germline V gives CDR1 SGDLS, CDR2 YYNGEE. This CDR3 comprises 15 residues. The trim removed 4 bases at V and 2 bases at J, leaving 4 bases unmatched. This clonotype was obtained from a human donor with aplastic anemia. This chain links TRBV9 with TRBJ2-7; TRBD1 aligns across 12 bases. The sample consisted of sorted CD4+, CD8+, or CD8+CD57+ T cells (not recorded which) from PBMCs. CDR3 in amino acids: CASSNRDRGPYEQYF. The CDR3, as DNA: TGTGCCAGCAGCAACCGGGACAGGGGGCCCTACGAGCAGTACTTC.